Shown below are 27 T cell receptor beta chains from a single sample sequenced in a study of shared clonotypes between healthy human individuals. Sequencing was performed with immunoSEQ multiplex PCR; in TCRdb, only in-frame clones are kept and a portion is missing. The table records a few million clones, around 90% of them present only once. The sequenced sample was naive CD4+ T cells sorted from blood. Stated subset: CD45RA+ positively selected. Receptors originate from a man aged 18-30 years in good health.

The V gene is TRBV15, the J gene TRBJ2-7; D unclear. Germline V lookup: CDR1 LNHNV, CDR2 YYDKDF (reference sequence). This CDR3 is 15 amino acids long. V was cut by 0 bases and J by 6 bases, with 15 bases left in between. The CDR3 DNA reads as TGTGCCACCAGCAGAGATCCGGTTGCTAGGCGCGAGCAGTACTTC. It specifies CATSRDPVARREQYF. Looking up the rest from reference TRBV15 and TRBJ2-7 gives the full variable domain: DAMVIQNPRYQVTQFGKPVTLSCSQTLNHNVMYWYQQKSSQAPKLLFHYYDKDFNNEADTPDNFQSRRPNTSFCFLDIRSPGLGDTAMYLCATSRDPVARREQYFGPGTRLTVT.

The rearrangement joins TRBV11-3 to TRBJ2-7; possible D gene TRBD1, 6 bases. The germline CDR1 and CDR2 sequences are SGHNT and YENEEA. Trimming left V 4 bases short and J 5 bases short, with 15 bases between. This CDR3 contains 14 residues. The CDR3 nucleotides are TGTGCCAGCAGCTCGGACAGAGGGTCCCACGAGCAGTACTTC. This encodes CASSSDRGSHEQYF.

This sequence joins TRBV5-4 and TRBJ1-1; D not resolved. The ends were cut back, 0 bases at V and 3 bases at J, with 9 bases in the middle. Germline V gene lookup returns CDR1 SGHNT and CDR2 YYREEE (reference sequence). The CDR3 runs 14 residues. The chain's CDR3 is CASSLAVGDTEAFF. CDR3 DNA sequence: TGTGCCAGCAGCTTGGCCGTCGGGGACACTGAAGCTTTCTTT. Combining the CDR3 with reference TRBV5-4 and TRBJ1-1 gives the whole variable domain ETGVTQSPTHLIKTRGQQVTLRCSSQSGHNTVSWYQQALGQGPQFIFQYYREEENGRGNFPPRFSGLQFPNYSSELNVNALELDDSALYLCASSLAVGDTEAFFGQGTRLTVV.

This chain connects TRBV9 to TRBJ1-1; D is undetermined. The CDR3 is 13 amino acids. Between the trimmed V and J ends, which lost 0 bases and 6 bases, there was a span of 9 bases. In germline, CDR1 is SGDLS, CDR2 YYNGEE. The CDR3 nucleotides read TGTGCCAGCAGCGTAGTTTCTGGGGCTGAAGCTTTCTTT. Its translation: CASSVVSGAEAFF.

The chain has TRBV11-2 and TRBJ2-1; D may match TRBD1 or TRBD2 (6 bases each). The CDR3 is 17 residues long. V was cut by 1 base and J by 0 bases, with 13 bases left in between. Germline-derived CDR1 and CDR2 are SGHAT and FQNNGV. CDR3 amino acids: CASSLGRGPSSYNEQFF. Here the CDR3 DNA reads TGTGCCAGCAGCTTAGGTCGGGGGCCGAGCTCCTACAATGAGCAGTTCTTC.

The V and J genes are TRBV6-6 and TRBJ2-7; 9 bases line up with TRBD1. This CDR3 region has 13 residues. V gave up 5 bases and J gave up 7 bases; unmatched junction bases: 6. Germline CDR1 reads MNHNY; CDR2 reads SVGAGI (reference sequence). This CDR3 is CASSTGTGKEQYF. CDR3 bases: TGTGCCAGCAGTACCGGGACAGGGAAAGAGCAGTACTTC.

The rearrangement uses TRBV30 and TRBJ1-4; D gene uncertain. The V and J ends lost 3 bases and 3 bases respectively, with 11 bases between them. The CDR3 consists of 14 residues. Germline V gene sequence: CDR1 GTSNPN, CDR2 SVGIG (reference sequence). CDR3 in amino acids: CAWRITLANEKLFF. As DNA, the CDR3 is TGTGCCTGGAGAATCACTTTGGCTAATGAAAAACTGTTTTTT. Together with reference TRBV30 and TRBJ1-4, the CDR3 gives the full variable domain: SQTIHQWPATLVQPVGSPLSLECTVEGTSNPNLYWYRQAAGRGLQLLFYSVGIGQISSEVPQNLSASRPQDRQFILSSKKLLLSDSGFYLCAWRITLANEKLFFGSGTQLSVL.

The rearrangement links TRBV21-1 to TRBJ2-7; the table's D call of TRBD1 was not tested on the DNA. TRBV21-1 is designated a pseudogene. This CDR3 has 12 residues. CDR3 bases: TGTGCCAGCAGTCCCGGGACAGGCTATCAGTACTTC. Protein sequence: CASSPGTGYQYF.

The chain uses TRBV5-8 and TRBJ1-6; 8 bases are a match to TRBD1. This CDR3 region has 18 residues. V lost 4 bases and J lost 0; bases outside the gene matches: 9. Germline values: CDR1 SGHTS, CDR2 YDEGEE. CDR3 sequence (DNA): TGTGCCAGCAGCCCCGGGACAGGAAAAAGCTCCTATAATTCACCCCTCCACTTT. It specifies CASSPGTGKSSYNSPLHF.

This chain uses TRBV5-5 with TRBJ2-6; 15 positions match TRBD2. The CDR3 runs 20 residues. V shed 3 bases, J shed 3 bases, and the junction held 10 bases outside the gene matches. Looked up from germline, CDR1 is SGHKS and CDR2 is YYEKEE (reference sequence). CDR3 in amino acids: CASSSGPGLAGGGGANVLTF. CDR3 nucleotides: TGTGCCAGCAGCTCGGGCCCGGGACTAGCGGGAGGTGGTGGGGCCAACGTCCTGACTTTC.

This clone showed up just once. The gene calls are TRBV10-2 and TRBJ2-2; 9 bases are shared with TRBD1. This CDR3 has 14 amino acids. V shed 9 bases and J 6 bases; nucleotides not matched to a gene: 8. The V gene's germline CDR1 is WSHSY and CDR2 SAAADI. CDR3 sequence reads: CASTGTGYAGELFF. The DNA of the CDR3 is TGCGCCAGTACCGGGACAGGGTACGCCGGGGAGCTGTTTTTT.

For this clone: Other DNA sequences of this sample code for an identical CDR3. The chain recombines TRBV5-6 with TRBJ1-2; the D is unclear. This CDR3 has 13 amino acids. V was cut by 0 bases and J by 2 bases, with 5 bases left in between. The germline V gene has CDR1 SGHDT and CDR2 YYEEEE. The CDR3 reads CASSLEQNYGYTF. For the CDR3, the DNA is TGTGCCAGCAGCTTGGAACAGAACTATGGCTACACCTTC.

A remark on this clone: This specimen includes other DNA sequences encoding the same CDR3. This chain links TRBV19 with TRBJ1-1, with D hard to call. In germline, CDR1 is LNHDA, CDR2 SQIVND (reference sequence). This CDR3 spans 13 amino acids. Trimming pared 8 bases from V and 0 bases from J, leaving 10 bases between. Written as DNA, the CDR3 is TGTGCCAGTTCCAGCCAGATGAACACTGAAGCTTTCTTT. Amino acids: CASSSQMNTEAFF.

The rearrangement joins TRBV18 to TRBJ1-1; tentatively, D is TRBD1 (6 bases). Per germline, CDR1 KGHSH and CDR2 LQKENI. This CDR3 is built from 16 residues. Trimming shortened V by 6 bases and J by 6 bases, and 23 bases separated the two germline ends. In DNA form, the CDR3 reads TGTGCCAGCTCCCTTCGGGAGGACAGCTATAACGCTGAAGCTTTCTTT. Translating gives CASSLREDSYNAEAFF.

The chain recombines TRBV5-1 with TRBJ1-1; 8 nucleotides agree with TRBD1. CDR1 SGHRS and CDR2 YFSETQ come from the germline V gene. V gave up 5 bases and J gave up 2 bases; unmatched junction bases: 8. The CDR3 covers 15 residues. CDR3 nucleotide sequence: TGCGCCAGCAGTAAGGACAGGGTGATAAACACTGAAGCTTTCTTT. Translating gives CASSKDRVINTEAFF.

This chain uses TRBV27 with TRBJ2-7, with 12 bases aligning to TRBD2. This CDR3 is 15 amino acids long. Germline V gene lookup returns CDR1 MNHEY and CDR2 SMNVEV (reference sequence). V lost 4 bases and J lost 1; bases outside the gene matches: 2. The CDR3 is CASSSLAGGSYEQYF. The CDR3 nucleotides read TGTGCCAGCAGTTCACTAGCGGGAGGTTCCTACGAGCAGTACTTC.

The rearrangement joins TRBV5-1 to TRBJ2-2; D may be TRBD1 (6 bases). CDR3 length: 14 amino acids. Trimming removed 4 bases from V and 3 bases from J, with 10 bases in between. Germline CDR1 reads SGHRS; CDR2 reads YFSETQ. As DNA, the CDR3 is TGCGCCAGCAGCAGGGGGTCGGACACCGGGGAGCTGTTTTTT. It is translated as CASSRGSDTGELFF.

The CDR3 here is CASSYSTVTNTGELFF. The CDR3 DNA sequence: TGTGCCAGCAGTTACTCGACAGTGACGAACACCGGGGAGCTGTTTTTT. The chain couples TRBV6-5 to TRBJ2-2, with D possibly matching TRBD1 (5 bases). The germline CDR1 and CDR2 sequences are MNHEY and SVGAGI. The V end was cut by 0 bases, the J end by 0 bases, with 8 bases between. This CDR3 has 16 residues.

As to this clone: The sample contains more than one DNA sequence encoding this CDR3. The chain employs TRBV6-5 and TRBJ1-5; D is uncertain. CDR3 length: 14 amino acids. Germline V gene data show CDR1 as MNHEY and CDR2 as SVGAGI. The V end was cut by 5 bases, the J end by 1 base, with 9 bases between. This chain's CDR3 is CASSRTESNQPQHF. The CDR3 DNA is TGTGCCAGCAGTCGGACGGAAAGCAATCAGCCCCAGCATTTT.

In nucleotides, the CDR3 is TGCGCCAGCAGCTTGGGGAGGGGGCTCGATGAGCAGTTCTTC. It yields the protein CASSLGRGLDEQFF. V usage is TRBV5-1 and J usage is TRBJ2-1, with D possibly matching TRBD1 (7 bases). Trimming took off 0 bases at V and 8 bases at J, with 12 bases between the two ends. Germline values: CDR1 SGHRS, CDR2 YFSETQ. The CDR3 totals 14 residues.

The chain combines TRBV5-5 with TRBJ2-5; D unresolved. From germline, CDR1 is SGHKS and CDR2 YYEKEE (reference sequence). Trimming took 0 bases from V and 2 from J, leaving 8 bases between them. The CDR3 consists of 14 residues. CDR3 in amino acids: CASSLAQLQETQYF. The DNA of the CDR3 is TGTGCCAGCAGCTTGGCACAGCTTCAAGAGACCCAGTACTTC.

This clone has just one count. The gene calls are TRBV6-6 and TRBJ2-5; D ambiguous. The V end was cut by 6 bases, the J end by 3 bases, with 5 bases between. Germline V gives CDR1 MNHNY, CDR2 SVGAGI (reference sequence). The CDR3 has 11 residues. The CDR3, as DNA: TGTGCCAGCAGCGTCGAAGAGACCCAGTACTTC. Translated, it gives CASSVEETQYF.

Here the CDR3 reads CASSSWGAETQYF. The CDR3 nucleotides read TGTGCCAGCAGCTCCTGGGGTGCAGAGACCCAGTACTTC. The V and J genes are TRBV11-2 and TRBJ2-5; D unclear. V was pared by 4 bases and J by 4 bases, with 10 bases between. The CDR3 is 13 amino acids. The germline CDR1 and CDR2 sequences are SGHAT and FQNNGV. The entire variable domain, with the rest obtained from reference TRBV11-2 and TRBJ2-5, is as follows: EAGVAQSPRYKIIEKRQSVAFWCNPISGHATLYWYQQILGQGPKLLIQFQNNGVVDDSQLPKDRFSAERLKGVDSTLKIQPAKLEDSAVYLCASSSWGAETQYFGPGTRLLVL.

Points on this clone: This sample also contains other DNA sequences that code for the same CDR3. This chain connects TRBV10-3 to TRBJ2-1, with D unresolved. V lost 4 bases and J lost 4, with 5 bases in between. CDR3 length equals 12 residues. Germline lookup yields CDR1 ENHRY and CDR2 SYGVKD. The CDR3 protein is CAISAGYNEQFF. CDR3 bases: TGTGCCATCAGTGCGGGTTACAATGAGCAGTTCTTC.

V gene TRBV2 combines with J gene TRBJ2-5, with TRBD2 matching 14 bases. V shed 2 bases, J shed 5 bases, and the junction held 7 bases outside the gene matches. In germline, CDR1 is SNHLY, CDR2 FYNNEI. CDR3 length equals 17 residues. CDR3 loop: CASSENGLAGGGETQYF. The CDR3 DNA reads as TGTGCCAGCAGTGAAAACGGACTAGCGGGAGGTGGGGAGACCCAGTACTTC.

The chain links TRBV10-3 to TRBJ2-7; D is uncertain. V lost 5 bases and J lost 5, with 10 bases in between. Germline lookup yields CDR1 ENHRY and CDR2 SYGVKD. The CDR3 loop spans 12 amino acids. The CDR3 is CAISPEVNEQYF. The CDR3 DNA sequence: TGTGCCATCAGTCCAGAGGTGAACGAGCAGTACTTC.

The rearrangement joins TRBV7-9 to TRBJ2-7; D unclear. CDR3 size: 13 residues. CDR1 is SEHNR and CDR2 is FQNEAQ in the germline V gene (reference sequence). The V end was cut by 3 bases, the J end by 3 bases, with 9 bases between. The CDR3: CASSLPQDYEQYF. The CDR3 DNA follows: TGTGCCAGCAGCTTGCCCCAGGACTACGAGCAGTACTTC. The full variable domain, rest sourced from reference TRBV7-9 and TRBJ2-7, is DTGVSQNPRHKITKRGQNVTFRCDPISEHNRLYWYRQTLGQGPEFLTYFQNEAQLEKSRLLSDRFSAERPKGSFSTLEIQRTEQGDSAMYLCASSLPQDYEQYFGPGTRLTVT.